The source of this T cell receptor beta chain is a study of cytomegalovirus exposure and HLA in healthy donors. 13 Jbeta primers and 60 Vbeta primers were used for the PCR. The method was immunoSEQ multiplex PCR; TCRdb's version includes in-frame clones alone and lacks a portion of them. The sample has about 140,000 clones. General observations from the study: Some TCR beta chains (more than 150 of them) were listed as cytomegalovirus-associated.

With respect to this clone: Its antigen is unknown.

Sample: PBMCs. The clonotype originates from a male donor in good health and CMV-seronegative.

The DNA for the CDR3 is TGTGCCAGCAGCCAAGAACTAGCGGGGGGGCTATACGAGCAGTACTTC. It is translated as CASSQELAGGLYEQYF. The V gene is TRBV4-2, the J gene TRBJ2-7; the match to TRBD2 covers 13 bases. CDR3 length equals 16 residues. Germline CDR1 LGHNA, CDR2 YNFKEQ. V was pared by 0 bases and J by 4 bases, with 3 bases of the junction left unmatched.